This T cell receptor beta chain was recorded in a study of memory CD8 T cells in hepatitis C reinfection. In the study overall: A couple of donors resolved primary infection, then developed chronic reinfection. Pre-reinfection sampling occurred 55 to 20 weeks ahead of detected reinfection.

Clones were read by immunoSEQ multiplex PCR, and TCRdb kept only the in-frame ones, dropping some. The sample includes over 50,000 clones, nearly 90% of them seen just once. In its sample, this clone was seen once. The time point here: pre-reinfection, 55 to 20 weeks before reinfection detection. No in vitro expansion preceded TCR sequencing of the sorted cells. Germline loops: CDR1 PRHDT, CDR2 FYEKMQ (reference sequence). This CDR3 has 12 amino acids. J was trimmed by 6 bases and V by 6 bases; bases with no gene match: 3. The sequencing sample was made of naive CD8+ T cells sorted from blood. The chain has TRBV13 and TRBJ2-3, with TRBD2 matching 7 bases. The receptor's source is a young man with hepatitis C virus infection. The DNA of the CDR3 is TGTGCCAGCAGTGACGGGGGGGATACGCAGTATTTT. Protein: CASSDGGDTQYF.